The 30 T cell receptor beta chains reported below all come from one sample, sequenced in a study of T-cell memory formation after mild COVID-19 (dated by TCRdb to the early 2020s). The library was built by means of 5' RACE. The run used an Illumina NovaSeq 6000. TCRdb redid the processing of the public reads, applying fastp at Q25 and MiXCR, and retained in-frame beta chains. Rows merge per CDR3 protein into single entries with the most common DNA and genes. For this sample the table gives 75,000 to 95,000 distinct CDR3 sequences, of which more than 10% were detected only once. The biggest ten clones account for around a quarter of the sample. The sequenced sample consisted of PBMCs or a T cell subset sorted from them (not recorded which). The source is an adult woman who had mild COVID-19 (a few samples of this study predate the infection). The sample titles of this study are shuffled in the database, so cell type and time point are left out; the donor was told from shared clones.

CDR3 DNA: TGTGCCACCAGCAGAGACAGGGGCGACGAGCAGTACTTC. This codes for CATSRDRGDEQYF. V usage is TRBV15 and J usage is TRBJ2-7; the D gene is possibly TRBD1 (6 bases). The CDR3 runs to 13 residues. Germline loops: CDR1 LNHNV, CDR2 YYDKDF (reference sequence). V lost 0 bases and J lost 5, with 8 bases in between.

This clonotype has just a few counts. The DNA of the CDR3 is TGTGCCAGCAGCTCACAGGGCGTGGATGGCTACACCTTC. Its translation is CASSSQGVDGYTF. The chain joins TRBV7-9 to TRBJ1-2, with D maybe TRBD1 (6 bases). Per germline, CDR1 SEHNR and CDR2 FQNEAQ (reference sequence). CDR3 length equals 13 residues. V was cut by 4 bases and J by 6 bases, with 12 bases left in between.

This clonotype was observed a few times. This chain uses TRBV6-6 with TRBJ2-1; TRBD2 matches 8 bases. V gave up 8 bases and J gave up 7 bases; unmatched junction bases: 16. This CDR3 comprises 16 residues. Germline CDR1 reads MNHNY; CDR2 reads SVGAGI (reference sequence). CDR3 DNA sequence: TGTGCCAGCGTAGACCAGTCGGGGGGGCTCTGGAATGAGCAGTTCTTC. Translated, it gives CASVDQSGGLWNEQFF.

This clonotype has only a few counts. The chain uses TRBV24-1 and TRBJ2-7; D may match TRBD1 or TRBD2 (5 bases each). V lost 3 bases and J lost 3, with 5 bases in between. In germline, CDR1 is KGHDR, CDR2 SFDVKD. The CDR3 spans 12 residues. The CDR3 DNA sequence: TGTGCCACCAGTGATGGGGGCTACGAGCAGTACTTC. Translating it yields CATSDGGYEQYF.

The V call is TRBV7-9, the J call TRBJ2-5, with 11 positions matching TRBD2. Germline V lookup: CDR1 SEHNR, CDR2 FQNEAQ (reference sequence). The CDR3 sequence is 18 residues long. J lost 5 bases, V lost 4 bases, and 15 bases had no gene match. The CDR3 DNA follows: TGTGCCAGCAGCTCAGGTGGGACTAGCGGCCCAGTACGGGAGACCCAGTACTTC. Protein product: CASSSGGTSGPVRETQYF.

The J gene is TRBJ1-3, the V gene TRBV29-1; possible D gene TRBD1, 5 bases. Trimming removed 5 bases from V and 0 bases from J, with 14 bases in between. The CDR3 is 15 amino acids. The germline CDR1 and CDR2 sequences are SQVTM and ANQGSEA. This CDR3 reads CSVLSLRGSGNTIYF. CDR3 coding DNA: TGCAGCGTTCTGTCGTTGAGGGGCTCTGGAAACACCATATATTTT.

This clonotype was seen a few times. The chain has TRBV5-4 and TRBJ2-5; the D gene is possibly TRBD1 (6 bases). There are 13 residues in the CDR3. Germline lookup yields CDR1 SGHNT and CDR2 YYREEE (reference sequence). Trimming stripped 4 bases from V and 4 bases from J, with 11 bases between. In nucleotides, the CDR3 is TGTGCCAGCAGCCCCAGGGGTTCAGAGACCCAGTACTTC. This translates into CASSPRGSETQYF.

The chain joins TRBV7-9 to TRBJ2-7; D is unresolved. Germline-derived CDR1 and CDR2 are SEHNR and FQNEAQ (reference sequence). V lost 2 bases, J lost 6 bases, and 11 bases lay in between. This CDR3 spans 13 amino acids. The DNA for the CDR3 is TGTGCCAGCAGCTTATTTTCGGGTGGCGAGCAGTACTTC. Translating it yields CASSLFSGGEQYF. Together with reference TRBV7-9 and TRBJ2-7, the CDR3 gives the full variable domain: DTGVSQNPRHKITKRGQNVTFRCDPISEHNRLYWYRQTLGQGPEFLTYFQNEAQLEKSRLLSDRFSAERPKGSFSTLEIQRTEQGDSAMYLCASSLFSGGEQYFGPGTRLTVT.

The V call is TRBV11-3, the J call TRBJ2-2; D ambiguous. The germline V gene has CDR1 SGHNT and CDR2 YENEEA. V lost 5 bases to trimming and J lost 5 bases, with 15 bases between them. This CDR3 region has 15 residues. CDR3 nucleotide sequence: TGTGCCAGCAGCCCAGAAGAGTCTGGGACCGGGGAGCTGTTTTTT. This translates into CASSPEESGTGELFF.

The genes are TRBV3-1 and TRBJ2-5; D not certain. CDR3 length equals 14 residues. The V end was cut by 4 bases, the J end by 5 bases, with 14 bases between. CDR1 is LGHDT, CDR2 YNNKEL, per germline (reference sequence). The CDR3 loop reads CASSPRTDQETQYF. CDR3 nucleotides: TGTGCCAGCAGCCCTAGGACGGATCAGGAGACCCAGTACTTC.

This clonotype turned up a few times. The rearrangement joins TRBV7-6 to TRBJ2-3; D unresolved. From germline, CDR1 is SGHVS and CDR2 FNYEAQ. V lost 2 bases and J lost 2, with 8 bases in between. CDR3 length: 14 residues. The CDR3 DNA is TGTGCCAGCAGCTTATGGTCCTACACAGATACGCAGTATTTT. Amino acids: CASSLWSYTDTQYF.

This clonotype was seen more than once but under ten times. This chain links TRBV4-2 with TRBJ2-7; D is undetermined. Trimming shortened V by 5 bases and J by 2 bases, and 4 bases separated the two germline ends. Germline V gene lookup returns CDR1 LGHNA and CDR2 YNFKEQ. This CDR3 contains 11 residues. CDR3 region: CASSAPYEQYF. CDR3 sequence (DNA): TGTGCCAGCAGCGCCCCCTACGAGCAGTACTTC.

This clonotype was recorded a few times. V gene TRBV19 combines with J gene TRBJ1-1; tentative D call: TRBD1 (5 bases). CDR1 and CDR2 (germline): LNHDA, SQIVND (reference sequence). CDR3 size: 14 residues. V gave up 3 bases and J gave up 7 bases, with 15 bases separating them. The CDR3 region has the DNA TGTGCCAGTAGTATTCTGTCAGGGTCAGATGAAGCTTTCTTT. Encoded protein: CASSILSGSDEAFF. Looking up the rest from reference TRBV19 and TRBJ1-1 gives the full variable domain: DGGITQSPKYLFRKEGQNVTLSCEQNLNHDAMYWYRQDPGQGLRLIYYSQIVNDFQKGDIAEGYSVSREKKESFPLTVTSAQKNPTAFYLCASSILSGSDEAFFGQGTRLTVV.

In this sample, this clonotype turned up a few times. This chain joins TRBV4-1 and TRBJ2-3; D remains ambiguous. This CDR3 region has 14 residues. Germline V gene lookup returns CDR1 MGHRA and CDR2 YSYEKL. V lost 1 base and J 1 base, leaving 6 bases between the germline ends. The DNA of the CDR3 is TGCGCCAGCAGCCAAGTAACGGGCACAGATACGCAGTATTTT. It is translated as CASSQVTGTDTQYF.

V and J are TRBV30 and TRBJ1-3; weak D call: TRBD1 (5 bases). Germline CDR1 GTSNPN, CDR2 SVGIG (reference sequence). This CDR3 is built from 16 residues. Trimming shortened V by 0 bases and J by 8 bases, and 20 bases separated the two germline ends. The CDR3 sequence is CAWSVLGGTGGDTIYF. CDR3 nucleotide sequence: TGTGCCTGGAGTGTACTAGGAGGGACCGGCGGGGACACCATATATTTT.

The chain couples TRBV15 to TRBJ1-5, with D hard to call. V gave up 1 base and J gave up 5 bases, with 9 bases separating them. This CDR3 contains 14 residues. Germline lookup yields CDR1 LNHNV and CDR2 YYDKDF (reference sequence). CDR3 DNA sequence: TGTGCCACCAGCAGAGTCGAGGGAGATCAGCCCCAGCATTTT. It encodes CATSRVEGDQPQHF.

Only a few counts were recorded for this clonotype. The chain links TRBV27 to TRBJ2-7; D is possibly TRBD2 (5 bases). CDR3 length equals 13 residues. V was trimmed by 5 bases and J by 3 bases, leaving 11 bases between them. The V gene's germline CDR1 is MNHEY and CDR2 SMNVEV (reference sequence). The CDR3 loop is CASSPTGNYEQYF. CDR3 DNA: TGTGCCAGCAGTCCGACGGGGAACTACGAGCAGTACTTC.

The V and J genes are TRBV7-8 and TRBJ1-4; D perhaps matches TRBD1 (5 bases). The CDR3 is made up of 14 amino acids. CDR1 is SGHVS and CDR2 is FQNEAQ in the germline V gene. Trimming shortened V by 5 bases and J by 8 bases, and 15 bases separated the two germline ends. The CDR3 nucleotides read TGTGCCAGCAGCCGGGGACCGAGTGAGGAAAAACTGTTTTTT. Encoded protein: CASSRGPSEEKLFF.

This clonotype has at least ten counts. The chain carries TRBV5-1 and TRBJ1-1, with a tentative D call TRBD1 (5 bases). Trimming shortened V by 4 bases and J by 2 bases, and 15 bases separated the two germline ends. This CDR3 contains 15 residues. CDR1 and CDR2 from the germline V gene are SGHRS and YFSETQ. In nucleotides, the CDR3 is TGCGCCAGCAGCCGACTCCAGGGTGACAACACTGAAGCTTTCTTT. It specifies CASSRLQGDNTEAFF.

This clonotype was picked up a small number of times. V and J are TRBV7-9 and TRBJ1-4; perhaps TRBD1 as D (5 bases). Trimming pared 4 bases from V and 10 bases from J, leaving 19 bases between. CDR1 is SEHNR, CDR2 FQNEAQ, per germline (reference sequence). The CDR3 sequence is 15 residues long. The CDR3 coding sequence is TGTGCCAGCAGCTCAAATGGGGCTGTTTTCCCAAAACTGTTTTTT. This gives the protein CASSSNGAVFPKLFF.

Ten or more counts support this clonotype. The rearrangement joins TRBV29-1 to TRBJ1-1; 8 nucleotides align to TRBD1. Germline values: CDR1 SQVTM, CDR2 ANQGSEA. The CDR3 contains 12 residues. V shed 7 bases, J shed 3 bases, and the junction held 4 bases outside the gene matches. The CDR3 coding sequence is TGCAGCGCCCAACAGGGGGACACTGAAGCTTTCTTT. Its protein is CSAQQGDTEAFF.

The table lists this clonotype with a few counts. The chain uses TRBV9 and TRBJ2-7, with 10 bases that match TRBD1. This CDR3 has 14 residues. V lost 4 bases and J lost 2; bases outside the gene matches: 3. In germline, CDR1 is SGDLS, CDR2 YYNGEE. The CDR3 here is CASSIGTGAYEQYF. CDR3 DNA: TGTGCCAGCAGCATCGGGACAGGGGCCTACGAGCAGTACTTC.

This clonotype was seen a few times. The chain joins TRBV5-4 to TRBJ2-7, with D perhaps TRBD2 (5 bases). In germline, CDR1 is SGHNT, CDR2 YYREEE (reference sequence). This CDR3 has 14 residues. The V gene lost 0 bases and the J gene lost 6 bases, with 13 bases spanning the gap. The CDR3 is CASSLGGEAGEQYF. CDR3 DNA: TGTGCCAGCAGCTTGGGGGGTGAGGCGGGCGAGCAGTACTTC.

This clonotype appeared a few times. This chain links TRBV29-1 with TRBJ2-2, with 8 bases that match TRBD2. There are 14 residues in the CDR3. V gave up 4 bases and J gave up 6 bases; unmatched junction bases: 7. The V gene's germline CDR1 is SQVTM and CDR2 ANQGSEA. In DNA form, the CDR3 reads TGCAGCGTTGGCACTAGCGGCGGGGCCGGGGAGCTGTTTTTT. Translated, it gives CSVGTSGGAGELFF.

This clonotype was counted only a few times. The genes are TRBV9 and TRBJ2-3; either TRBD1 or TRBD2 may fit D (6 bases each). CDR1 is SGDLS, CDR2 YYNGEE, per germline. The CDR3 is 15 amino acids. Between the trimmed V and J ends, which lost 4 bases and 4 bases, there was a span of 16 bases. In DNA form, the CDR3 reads TGTGCCAGCAGCCCAGGGGACTCCCGGGCAGATACGCAGTATTTT. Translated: CASSPGDSRADTQYF.

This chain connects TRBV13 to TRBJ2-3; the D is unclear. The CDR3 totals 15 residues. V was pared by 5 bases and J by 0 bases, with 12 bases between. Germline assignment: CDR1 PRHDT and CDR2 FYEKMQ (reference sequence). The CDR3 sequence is CASSPWKSSTDTQYF. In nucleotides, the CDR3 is TGTGCCAGCAGCCCTTGGAAGTCTAGCACAGATACGCAGTATTTT.

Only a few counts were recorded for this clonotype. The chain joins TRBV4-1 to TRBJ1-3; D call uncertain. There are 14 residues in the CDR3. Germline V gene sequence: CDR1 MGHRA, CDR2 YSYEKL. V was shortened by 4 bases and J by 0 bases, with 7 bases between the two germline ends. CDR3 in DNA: TGCGCCAGCAGCCCGGAGAACTCTGGAAACACCATATATTTT. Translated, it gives CASSPENSGNTIYF.

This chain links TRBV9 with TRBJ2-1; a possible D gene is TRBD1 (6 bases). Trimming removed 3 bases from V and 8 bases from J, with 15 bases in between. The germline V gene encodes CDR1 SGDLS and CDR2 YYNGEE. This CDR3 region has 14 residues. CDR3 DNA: TGTGCCAGCAGCGAGGGGGAACCGAGGGATGAGCAGTTCTTC. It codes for CASSEGEPRDEQFF.

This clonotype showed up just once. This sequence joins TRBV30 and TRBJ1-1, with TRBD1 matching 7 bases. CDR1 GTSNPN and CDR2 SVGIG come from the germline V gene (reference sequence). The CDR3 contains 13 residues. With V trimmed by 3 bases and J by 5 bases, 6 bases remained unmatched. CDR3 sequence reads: CAWSVNRGTEAFF. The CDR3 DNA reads TGTGCCTGGAGCGTTAACAGGGGAACTGAAGCTTTCTTT.

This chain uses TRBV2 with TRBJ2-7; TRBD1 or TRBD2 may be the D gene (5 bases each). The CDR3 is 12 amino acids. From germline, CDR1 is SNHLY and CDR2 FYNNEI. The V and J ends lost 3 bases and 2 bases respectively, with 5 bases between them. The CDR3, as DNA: TGTGCCAGCAGTGAGGGGGCCTACGAGCAGTACTTC. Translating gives CASSEGAYEQYF.